Following are 26 T cell receptor beta chains from one sample sequenced in a study of T cell repertoires in cytomegalovirus infection. These receptors have no identified antigens. MiXCR was run by TCRdb on the reads, yielding one entry per CDR3 protein. Of some 920,000 distinct CDR3 sequences listed, approximately 33% are singletons. The specimen comprised cultured CD8+ T cells from PBMCs, sampled from culture after CMV antigen stimulation. All receptors derive from a human donor in good health (CMV status not recorded). Some clones in this sample may be carry-over from other donors' samples.

This clonotype came up a few times. The V gene is TRBV6-2 or TRBV6-3, the J gene TRBJ2-7; 10 nucleotides align to TRBD2. V lost 0 bases and J lost 2; bases outside the gene matches: 28. The germline gives CDR1 MNHEY, CDR2 SVGEGT. CDR3 length equals 24 residues. The chain's CDR3 is CASSYSKDTSFVGGLAGDTYEQYV. In DNA, the CDR3 is TGTGCCAGCAGTTACTCGAAGGACACCTCCTTTGTTGGGGGGCTAGCGGGGGATACCTACGAGCAGTACGTC.

V and J are TRBV27 and TRBJ2-7; 7 positions match TRBD1. Germline V gives CDR1 MNHEY, CDR2 SMNVEV (reference sequence). With V trimmed by 0 bases and J by 0 bases, 5 bases remained unmatched. The CDR3 is 16 amino acids. This chain's CDR3 is CASSLSRRGSSYEQYF. In DNA form, the CDR3 reads TGTGCCAGCAGTTTATCCCGCAGGGGGAGCTCCTACGAGCAGTACTTC.

This chain links TRBV10-2 with TRBJ2-3; D call uncertain. Trimming pared 10 bases from V and 5 bases from J, leaving 7 bases between. This CDR3 has 10 amino acids. In germline, CDR1 is WSHSY, CDR2 SAAADI. This CDR3 reads CATNGDTQYF. The CDR3 bases are TGCGCCACCAACGGAGATACGCAGTATTTT.

This clonotype was detected a few times. The chain couples TRBV2 to TRBJ2-3; D possibly uses TRBD1 or TRBD2 (6 bases each). The V and J ends lost 3 bases and 2 bases respectively, with 12 bases between them. CDR3 length equals 15 residues. Germline V lookup: CDR1 SNHLY, CDR2 FYNNEI. The DNA for the CDR3 is TGTGCCAGCAGTGAGAGAGGGGGGACCACAGATACGCAGTATTTT. Encoded protein: CASSERGGTTDTQYF.

This clonotype appeared a few times. J is TRBJ2-7 and V is TRBV19; 8 bases agree with TRBD1. V trimming: 6 bases; J trimming: 0 bases; junction bases outside the gene matches: 13. The CDR3 runs 17 residues. CDR1 is LNHDA and CDR2 is SQIVND in the germline V gene (reference sequence). The CDR3 protein is CASRPGQAFRSSYEQYF. The DNA for the CDR3 is TGTGCCAGTAGGCCGGGACAGGCGTTTAGGAGCTCCTACGAGCAGTACTTC.

This clonotype has just a few counts. V gene TRBV15 combines with J gene TRBJ2-1; tentatively, D is TRBD2 (6 bases). Germline CDR1 is LNHNV and CDR2 is YYDKDF (reference sequence). V was clipped by 0 bases and J by 0 bases, with 9 bases between them. CDR3 length: 16 amino acids. The CDR3: CATSREEGSSYNEQFF. In DNA form, the CDR3 reads TGTGCCACCAGCAGAGAGGAGGGAAGCTCCTACAATGAGCAGTTCTTC.

The genes are TRBV7-8 and TRBJ2-7; TRBD1 aligns across 8 bases. Unmatched junction bases numbered 13, after V lost 4 bases and J lost 5 bases. Germline CDR1 and CDR2: SGHVS and FQNEAQ. The CDR3 loop spans 16 amino acids. DNA for the CDR3: TGTGCCAGCAGCTCATCCTTTTGGGACAGGTTCCACGAGCAGTACGTC. Its translation is CASSSSFWDRFHEQYV.

This clonotype has only a few counts. J is TRBJ2-7 and V is TRBV5-6; 11 bases are shared with TRBD1. With 0 bases clipped from V and 1 base from J, the junction kept 3 bases outside the gene matches. The CDR3 length is 16 residues. CDR1 is SGHDT, CDR2 YYEEEE, per germline. In nucleotides, the CDR3 is TGTGCCAGCAGCTTGGCGGACAGGGGGCTGTCCTACGAGCAGTACTTC. Amino acids: CASSLADRGLSYEQYF.

The chain combines TRBV6-5 with TRBJ1-2, with D maybe TRBD1 (5 bases). The germline V and J ends were trimmed by 1 base and 8 bases, with 14 bases remaining between them. This CDR3 region has 14 residues. Germline assignment: CDR1 MNHEY and CDR2 SVGAGI. CDR3 loop: CASSYFPGAKGYTF. The CDR3 coding sequence is TGTGCCAGCAGTTACTTTCCTGGGGCGAAAGGCTACACCTTC.

The chain is built from TRBV6-5 and TRBJ2-7, with unresolved D. The CDR3 consists of 14 residues. Trimming pared 10 bases from V and 3 bases from J, leaving 19 bases between. From germline, CDR1 is MNHEY and CDR2 SVGAGI. As DNA, the CDR3 is TGTGCCAACAGCCACTCGGAAGGTCGCTACGAGCAGTACTTC. Translating it yields CANSHSEGRYEQYF.

The rearrangement uses TRBV4-1 and TRBJ2-7; 10 bases are shared with TRBD1. Germline-derived CDR1 and CDR2 are MGHRA and YSYEKL. V was pared by 1 base and J by 5 bases, with 5 bases of the junction left unmatched. The CDR3 is made up of 15 amino acids. In DNA, the CDR3 is TGCGCCAGCAGCCAAGTGGGACAGGGGAACGACGAGCAGTACTTC. Its protein product is CASSQVGQGNDEQYF.

The gene calls are TRBV27 and TRBJ2-3; TRBD1 matches 8 bases. This CDR3 contains 16 residues. V trimming: 6 bases; J trimming: 0 bases; junction bases outside the gene matches: 8. CDR1 and CDR2 from the germline V gene are MNHEY and SMNVEV (reference sequence). As DNA, the CDR3 is TGTGCCAGCAGCTTAGCAGGGGGCCGGAGCACAGATACGCAGTATTTT. Amino acid sequence: CASSLAGGRSTDTQYF.

The chain couples TRBV13 to TRBJ2-4; TRBD2 aligns across 7 bases. Germline V gives CDR1 PRHDT, CDR2 FYEKMQ (reference sequence). This CDR3 spans 13 amino acids. The J segment lost 9 bases and the V segment lost 0 bases, leaving 2 bases of the junction unmatched. CDR3 nucleotides: TGTGCCAGCAGCTTAGGGCGGGGGAGCATTCAGTACTTC. It specifies CASSLGRGSIQYF.

In its sample, this clonotype was seen many times. The gene calls are TRBV7-9 and TRBJ1-1; TRBD1 agrees at 8 bases. CDR1 and CDR2 (germline): SEHNR, FQNEAQ (reference sequence). Trimming at V came to 5 bases and at J to 6 bases, leaving 8 bases not matched to a gene. The CDR3 consists of 14 residues. CDR3 coding DNA: TGTGCCAGCAGCGGAGGGGACAGGCCCCCTGAAGCTTTCTTT. It codes for CASSGGDRPPEAFF.

A note on this clonotype: Relative to the germline gene, one junction end is altered; a read error may explain this. The gene calls are TRBV27 and TRBJ1-3, with a possible D match to TRBD1 (6 bases). CDR1 is MNHEY and CDR2 is SMNVEV in the germline V gene (reference sequence). The CDR3 extends over 12 amino acids. The CDR3 DNA is TGCGCTTCCCAGGGGATGGGGAACACCATATATTTT. Translation gives CASQGMGNTIYF.

The chain employs TRBV7-8 and TRBJ2-1; a weak D match, TRBD2 (6 bases). The CDR3 extends over 14 amino acids. V lost 2 bases to trimming and J lost 7 bases, with 12 bases between them. Germline V gene sequence: CDR1 SGHVS, CDR2 FQNEAQ. CDR3 sequence (DNA): TGTGCCAGCAGCTTACTCGGGAGTTTGAATGAGCAGTTCTTC. As protein: CASSLLGSLNEQFF. Full variable domain (missing parts from reference TRBV7-8 and TRBJ2-1): GAGVSQSPRYKVAKRGQDVALRCDPISGHVSLFWYQQALGQGPEFLTYFQNEAQLDKSGLPSDRFFAERPEGSVSTLKIQRTQQEDSAVYLCASSLLGSLNEQFFGPGTRLTVL.

This chain joins TRBV7-9 and TRBJ1-1; perhaps TRBD1 as D (5 bases). The V end was cut by 2 bases, the J end by 6 bases, with 13 bases between. In germline, CDR1 is SEHNR, CDR2 FQNEAQ (reference sequence). This CDR3 contains 14 residues. CDR3 amino acids: CASSLRGGLSEAFF. In DNA form, the CDR3 reads TGTGCCAGCAGCTTACGTGGGGGTTTGTCTGAAGCTTTCTTT.

This clonotype was seen ten or more times. This chain uses TRBV7-6 with TRBJ2-5, with unresolved D. The germline V gene encodes CDR1 SGHVS and CDR2 FNYEAQ. The CDR3 consists of 15 residues. V lost 5 bases and J 2 bases, leaving 15 bases between the germline ends. Here the CDR3 reads CASSPEVGPQETQYF. DNA for the CDR3: TGTGCCAGCAGCCCCGAGGTCGGACCACAAGAGACCCAGTACTTC.

This clonotype was observed a handful of times. The chain has TRBV12-3 or TRBV12-4 and TRBJ2-1; 9 positions agree with TRBD1. The CDR3 contains 15 residues. The V gene end was trimmed by 6 bases and the J gene end by 6 bases; junction bases not matched to a gene: 9. The CDR3 loop is CASRGGQGTSNEQFF. The CDR3 DNA follows: TGTGCCAGCAGGGGGGGACAGGGAACAAGCAATGAGCAGTTCTTC.

This clonotype was seen only a few times. The chain has TRBV4-1 and TRBJ2-1, with D perhaps given as TRBD1 or TRBD2 (6 bases each). V was clipped by 3 bases and J by 1 base, with 16 bases between them. This CDR3 comprises 17 residues. Germline CDR1 is MGHRA and CDR2 is YSYEKL. The CDR3 DNA reads TGCGCCAGCAGCCAGGGCAGGGGACTGTGGTCCTACAATGAGCAGTTCTTC. Translation gives CASSQGRGLWSYNEQFF.

CDR3 DNA sequence: TGTGCCATCAGCGACCGGGACAGGGGGAATGAGCAGTTCTTC. This sequence encodes CAISDRDRGNEQFF. The V call is TRBV10-3, the J call TRBJ2-1, with 11 bases fitting TRBD1. With V trimmed by 6 bases and J by 7 bases, 5 bases remained unmatched. In germline, CDR1 is ENHRY, CDR2 SYGVKD. The CDR3 extends over 14 amino acids.

This clonotype was counted a few times. The chain uses TRBV12-3 or TRBV12-4 and TRBJ1-3, with 7 bases matching TRBD1. J lost 2 bases, V lost 6 bases, and 10 bases had no gene match. The CDR3 loop spans 16 amino acids. The CDR3 nucleotides read TGTGCCAGCAGCCCCCCTTCGGACAGGACTGGAAACACCATATATTTT. It specifies CASSPPSDRTGNTIYF.

The rearrangement joins TRBV27 to TRBJ2-7, with D perhaps given as TRBD1 or TRBD2 (5 bases each). Per germline, CDR1 MNHEY and CDR2 SMNVEV (reference sequence). V gave up 6 bases and J gave up 4 bases, with 13 bases separating them. This CDR3 spans 13 amino acids. Written as DNA, the CDR3 is TGTGCCAGCAGGGGACCAAGCCCGTACGAGCAGTACTTC. Protein product: CASRGPSPYEQYF.

The rearrangement links TRBV6-1 to TRBJ2-7, with D unclear. Trimming took 7 bases from V and 6 from J, leaving 16 bases between them. There are 13 residues in the CDR3. The germline CDR1 and CDR2 sequences are MNHNS and SASEGT. The CDR3 bases are TGTGCCAGCAACACCGACCAACTGGGCGAGCAGTACGTC. It encodes CASNTDQLGEQYV.

This clonotype was seen repeatedly, ten times or more. This chain uses TRBV7-9 with TRBJ2-4; the D is unclear. From germline, CDR1 is SEHNR and CDR2 FQNEAQ (reference sequence). This CDR3 spans 15 amino acids. V was cut by 5 bases and J by 6 bases, with 17 bases left in between. CDR3 DNA: TGTGCCAGCAGCGGCGAACCAGCCGGCAGAAACATTCAGTACTTC. Amino acid sequence: CASSGEPAGRNIQYF.

This chain joins TRBV6-6 and TRBJ2-3; 7 nucleotides agree with TRBD2. This CDR3 comprises 17 residues. Looked up from germline, CDR1 is MNHNY and CDR2 is SVGAGI (reference sequence). V lost 0 bases, J lost 2 bases, and 8 bases stayed unmatched. The CDR3 nucleotides are TGTGCCAGCAGTTACTCGAGCCTAGCGGAATACACAGATACGCAGTATTTT. Protein: CASSYSSLAEYTDTQYF.